The clone carrying this TCR beta chain was detected a few times. Its specificity is unknown. CDR3 length: 17 residues. Germline assignment: CDR1 SGHRS and CDR2 YFSETQ. J was trimmed by 0 bases and V by 4 bases; bases with no gene match: 7. This specimen belongs to a study of CD8 T cells in ankylosing spondylitis. Study-wide findings and caveats: Ankylosing spondylitis blood appeared to be characterized by a TCR beta motif of several highly homologous variants.

Using its own MiXCR run on the 5' RACE reads, TCRdb lists one record per CDR3 protein. Here the sample spans around 770,000 distinct CDR3 sequences, under 20% being singletons. The material sequenced was blood, either unsorted or a sorted T cell fraction (not recorded which). The chain links TRBV5-1 to TRBJ2-1; 10 positions agree with TRBD2. The clonotype comes from a male donor with ankylosing spondylitis. The CDR3 DNA sequence: TGCGCCAGCAGCCTCCGGACTAGCGGTACCTCCTACAATGAGCAGTTCTTC. Its protein product is CASSLRTSGTSYNEQFF. The whole variable domain, filled in from reference TRBV5-1 and TRBJ2-1, reads KAGVTQTPRYLIKTRGQQVTLSCSPISGHRSVSWYQQTPGQGLQFLFEYFSETQRNKGNFPGRFSGRQFSNSRSEMNVSTLELGDSALYLCASSLRTSGTSYNEQFFGPGTRLTVL.